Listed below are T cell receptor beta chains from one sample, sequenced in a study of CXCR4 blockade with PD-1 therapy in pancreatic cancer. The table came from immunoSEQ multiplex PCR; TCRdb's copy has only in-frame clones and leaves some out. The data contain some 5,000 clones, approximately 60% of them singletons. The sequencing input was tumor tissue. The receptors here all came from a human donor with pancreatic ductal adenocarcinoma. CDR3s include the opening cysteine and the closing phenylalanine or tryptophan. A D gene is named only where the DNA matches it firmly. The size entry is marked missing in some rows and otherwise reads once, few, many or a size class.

TGTGCCAGCAGCTACGGGACGACTAGCACAGATACGCAGTATTTT,CASSYGTTSTDTQYF,NA,NA,TRBV7-2,TRBJ2-3
TGTGCCAGCAGCCCGGGACTAGCGGGTTTTCTTTCCTACGAGCAGTACTTC,CASSPGLAGFLSYEQYF,NA,TRBD2,TRBV11-3,TRBJ2-7
TGCAGCGTTGGACTACACATTCGCACAGATACGCAGTATTTT,CSVGLHIRTDTQYF,NA,NA,TRBV29-1,TRBJ2-3
TGTGCCAGCTCCAACCGGGAAGGGAACACTGAAGCTTTCTTT,CASSNREGNTEAFF,NA,NA,TRBV18,TRBJ1-1
TGTGCCAGCAGCTTGGGGACCGGAAGGGGTGGTGAAAAACTGTTTTTT,CASSLGTGRGGEKLFF,few,NA,TRBV11-3,TRBJ1-4
TGTGCCAGCAGTTTAAGGGTGAGCTCCTACAATGAGCAGTTCTTC,CASSLRVSSYNEQFF,once,NA,TRBV28,TRBJ2-1
TGCGCCAGCAGCCAGATGACTAGCGGGGGATTCCAAGAGACCCAGTACTTC,CASSQMTSGGFQETQYF,NA,TRBD2,TRBV5-1,TRBJ2-5
TGTGCCAGCAGTTTTCTGGTGGGTGAGCAGTACTTC,CASSFLVGEQYF,NA,NA,TRBV28,TRBJ2-7
TGTGCCAGCAGCGAGGCAGGGGACTATGGCTACACCTTC,CASSEAGDYGYTF,large,NA,TRBV7-4,TRBJ1-2
TGTGCCAGCAGCACCCGACAGGGCCTCGGGGAAGCTTTCTTT,CASSTRQGLGEAFF,few,TRBD1,TRBV9,TRBJ1-1
TGTGCCAGTAGTGCCCTCAGGGGACCCCAAGAGACCCAGTACTTC,CASSALRGPQETQYF,NA,NA,TRBV19,TRBJ2-5
TGCAGCGTTGAAGATCGGCTAGCGGGAGGGCCTTTCCAGTTCTTC,CSVEDRLAGGPFQFF,NA,TRBD2,TRBV29-1,TRBJ2-1
TGTGCCAGTAGCGCGGGGCAAGAGACCCAGTACTTC,CASSAGQETQYF,NA,NA,TRBV19,TRBJ2-5
TGCAGCTCCGGACCGTCCCGCTACAATGAGCAGTTCTTC,CSSGPSRYNEQFF,NA,NA,TRBV29-1,TRBJ2-1
TGTGCCAGCAGTACTATAGGGGGCTACTCCTACAATGAGCAGTTCTTC,CASSTIGGYSYNEQFF,NA,TRBD1,TRBV28,TRBJ2-1
TGTGCCAGTAGTATCGGACGGCACAGAGCTTTCTTT,CASSIGRHRAFF,NA,NA,TRBV19,TRBJ1-1
TGTGCCAGCAGTGAACTTGGCCAGGGGTACGAGCAGTACTTC,CASSELGQGYEQYF,few,NA,TRBV6-7,TRBJ2-7
TGTGCCAGTAGTATTAGGGACAATGAGCAGTTCTTC,CASSIRDNEQFF,NA,NA,TRBV19,TRBJ2-1
TGCAGCGTTCGAGGACTAGCGGGGAGTTCCTACAATGAGCAGTTCTTC,CSVRGLAGSSYNEQFF,NA,TRBD2,TRBV29-1,TRBJ2-1
TGTGCCAGCAGCCTTCGGGCAGCTTATTCCTCCTACAATGAGCAGTTCTTC,CASSLRAAYSSYNEQFF,large,NA,TRBV6-8,TRBJ2-1
TGTGCCAGCAGCGTAGGGCGGGACTCCTACGAGCAGTACTTC,CASSVGRDSYEQYF,few,NA,TRBV9,TRBJ2-7
TGCGCCAGCAGCCAAGATCCCTACTCTGGAAACACCATATATTTT,CASSQDPYSGNTIYF,NA,NA,TRBV1,TRBJ1-3
TGCGCCAGCAGCCAAGATGAGAGGGCTGGAAACACCATATATTTT,CASSQDERAGNTIYF,NA,NA,TRBV1,TRBJ1-3
TGTGCCAGTAAGTTAAGTGTAAATAGCAATCAGCCCCAGCATTTT,CASKLSVNSNQPQHF,NA,NA,TRBV19,TRBJ1-5
TGTGCCAGTAGTCCGGGGGGAGCCTACGAGCAGTACTTC,CASSPGGAYEQYF,NA,TRBD2,TRBV19,TRBJ2-7
TGTGCCAGTAGTATAGTCGGGACAGGGGGCTACGAGCAGTACTTC,CASSIVGTGGYEQYF,NA,TRBD1,TRBV19,TRBJ2-7
TGTGCCATCACCGCCGGATGGCTAGCGGGAGTAGGAGAGCAGTTCTTC,CAITAGWLAGVGEQFF,NA,TRBD2,TRBV10-3,TRBJ2-1
TGTGCCAGCCAAGACAGGGATCGGTACAATGAGCAGTTCTTC,CASQDRDRYNEQFF,NA,TRBD1,TRBV14,TRBJ2-1